These 20 T cell receptor beta chains originate from one sample sequenced in a study of blood T cells in healthy people across ages (dated by TCRdb to the mid-2010s). Library preparation employed 5' RACE. Sequencing was performed on an Illumina HiSeq 2500. The second PCR ran for about 7 to 11 cycles and used a J-beta primer mix along with a sample-barcoded 5' primer. The public reads were run again by TCRdb, first through fastp at Q25 and then through MiXCR, and only productive beta chains were kept. Records with the same CDR3 protein are collapsed into one entry carrying the most frequent genes and DNA. The sample profile shows around 1,000,000 distinct CDR3 sequences; roughly two fifths of them were found once. About 12% of the sample comes from the top ten. Sequencing was done on a sample of blood. The receptors were sampled from a man aged 18 to 35 in good health.

The table lists this clonotype with many counts. The chain combines TRBV5-1 with TRBJ1-2, with a tentative D call TRBD1 (6 bases). CDR3 length: 16 amino acids. From germline, CDR1 is SGHRS and CDR2 YFSETQ. Trimming stripped 5 bases from V and 7 bases from J, with 24 bases between. The CDR3 loop reads CASRAGGPDSYSGYTF. The CDR3 region has the DNA TGCGCCAGCAGAGCCGGGGGGCCAGACTCTTATTCTGGCTACACCTTC.

The chain links TRBV2 to TRBJ1-5; D is perhaps TRBD1 (5 bases). Germline CDR1 reads SNHLY; CDR2 reads FYNNEI. The CDR3 covers 14 residues. Between the trimmed V and J ends, which lost 2 bases and 4 bases, there was a span of 9 bases. The CDR3 region has the DNA TGTGCCAGCAGTGAACAGGGACCTAATCAGCCCCAGCATTTT. Translating it yields CASSEQGPNQPQHF.

This clonotype was picked up one time. A much larger clone is a single base away; this may be a read error. The V gene is TRBV25-1, the J gene TRBJ1-2; 7 nucleotides align to TRBD1. This CDR3 region has 14 residues. Germline V lookup: CDR1 MGHDK, CDR2 SYGVNS. The V and J ends lost 8 bases and 6 bases, in that order; junction bases with no gene match: 12. The CDR3 protein is CASGTAVSTHGYTF. Here the CDR3 DNA reads TGTGCCAGCGGGACAGCCGTATCTACCCATGGCTACACCTTC.

This clonotype was counted at least ten times. The rearrangement joins TRBV13 to TRBJ2-1; weak D call: TRBD1 (6 bases). The V end lost 3 bases, the J end lost 7 bases, and 10 bases lay between the germline ends. The CDR3 has 13 amino acids. The germline V gene encodes CDR1 PRHDT and CDR2 FYEKMQ (reference sequence). CDR3 residues: CASSLGAINEQFF. The CDR3 DNA reads TGTGCCAGCAGCTTGGGGGCAATAAATGAGCAGTTCTTC.

The V gene is TRBV2, the J gene TRBJ2-1; 11 bases are a match to TRBD2. CDR1 and CDR2 from the germline V gene are SNHLY and FYNNEI. V lost 4 bases, J lost 0 bases, and 11 bases stayed unmatched. This CDR3 is 19 amino acids long. The chain's CDR3 is CASSGWSGTSGSSYNEQFF. As DNA, the CDR3 is TGTGCCAGCAGTGGGTGGAGCGGGACTAGCGGTAGCTCCTACAATGAGCAGTTCTTC.

V and J are TRBV20-1 and TRBJ2-1; 10 bases map to TRBD2. Germline CDR1 and CDR2: DFQATT and SNEGSKA (reference sequence). V dropped 5 bases and J dropped 2; count of bases not matched to a gene: 3. The CDR3 is made up of 14 amino acids. In nucleotides, the CDR3 is TGCAGTGCTCCGCTAGCGGGGGCCTACAATGAGCAGTTCTTC. It translates to CSAPLAGAYNEQFF.

This clonotype was picked up a small number of times. The chain is built from TRBV14 and TRBJ1-2; D possibly corresponds to TRBD1 (5 bases). Per the germline V gene, CDR1 is SGHDN and CDR2 is FVKESK. The CDR3 runs 16 residues. Trimming shortened V by 4 bases and J by 8 bases, and 23 bases separated the two germline ends. CDR3 residues: CASSLHRDGGPGGYTF. As DNA, the CDR3 is TGTGCCAGCAGCCTTCACCGGGACGGAGGTCCGGGCGGCTACACCTTC.

The gene calls are TRBV4-2 and TRBJ2-1; D may be TRBD1 (5 bases). Germline assignment: CDR1 LGHNA and CDR2 YNFKEQ. The CDR3 runs 16 residues. The germline V and J ends were trimmed by 4 bases and 4 bases, with 17 bases remaining between them. The CDR3 is CASSPQARPAYNEQFF. The CDR3 DNA reads as TGTGCCAGCAGCCCACAGGCCCGACCGGCGTACAATGAGCAGTTCTTC.

The chain combines TRBV28 with TRBJ1-2, with no clear D. This CDR3 is 13 amino acids long. Per germline, CDR1 MDHEN and CDR2 SYDVKM. V gave up 5 bases and J gave up 8 bases, with 15 bases separating them. The CDR3 loop reads CASSPTERRGYTF. CDR3 DNA sequence: TGTGCCAGCAGTCCCACCGAACGCAGGGGCTACACCTTC.

This clonotype has a count of ten or more. V usage is TRBV7-2 and J usage is TRBJ2-7, with D maybe TRBD2 (5 bases). This CDR3 is 12 amino acids long. Germline values: CDR1 SGHTA, CDR2 FQGNSA. V lost 5 bases to trimming and J lost 6 bases, with 11 bases between them. The CDR3 region has the DNA TGTGCCAGCAGCCAAGGGAGCGGCGAGCAGTACTTC. As protein: CASSQGSGEQYF.

V gene TRBV20-1 combines with J gene TRBJ2-1; perhaps TRBD2 as D (5 bases). Trimming removed 5 bases from V and 9 bases from J, with 17 bases in between. Germline assignment: CDR1 DFQATT and CDR2 SNEGSKA (reference sequence). The CDR3 spans 13 residues. The CDR3 bases are TGCAGTGCTCAGCGCCCCGGCCGGGGTGAGCAGTTCTTC. Residues: CSAQRPGRGEQFF.

The V gene is TRBV12-5, the J gene TRBJ2-2; D ambiguous. CDR1 is LGHNT and CDR2 is FRNRAP in the germline V gene. The length of the CDR3 is 17 residues. With 3 bases removed from V and 0 bases from J, the gap between germline ends came to 14 bases. CDR3 DNA sequence: TGTGCTAGTGGTTTTCTCCTAGGCGGCCCGAACACCGGGGAGCTGTTTTTT. Its translation: CASGFLLGGPNTGELFF.

The chain has TRBV28 and TRBJ2-7; 12 positions agree with TRBD1. J was trimmed by 0 bases and V by 5 bases; bases with no gene match: 11. Germline CDR1 reads MDHEN; CDR2 reads SYDVKM. The CDR3 has 18 amino acids. For the CDR3, the DNA is TGTGCCAGCAGTATTCCCCTGGGGGACAGGGGGCCCTCCTACGAGCAGTACTTC. Its protein is CASSIPLGDRGPSYEQYF.

This clonotype was recorded many times. The rearrangement uses TRBV10-3 and TRBJ2-7; a weak D match, TRBD1 (6 bases). This CDR3 has 13 amino acids. The germline V gene has CDR1 ENHRY and CDR2 SYGVKD. V was cut by 6 bases and J by 1 base, with 10 bases left in between. The CDR3 nucleotides read TGTGCCATCAGACTGGACAGTTCCTACGAGCAGTACTTC. It yields the protein CAIRLDSSYEQYF.

In its sample, this clonotype was seen a few times. This sequence joins TRBV6-6 and TRBJ2-5; no clear D. The ends were cut back, 4 bases at V and 3 bases at J, with 12 bases in the middle. The CDR3 runs 14 residues. Germline CDR1 is MNHNY and CDR2 is SVGAGI (reference sequence). The CDR3 nucleotides read TGTGCCAGCAGTTGGCCTGGAGAGAAAGAGACCCAGTACTTC. Translation gives CASSWPGEKETQYF.

CDR3 loop: CASSHGIASSTDTQYF. The CDR3 DNA reads as TGTGCCAGCAGCCATGGGATAGCGTCTAGCACAGATACGCAGTATTTT. The rearrangement uses TRBV3-1 and TRBJ2-3; the D gene is possibly TRBD2 (5 bases). Germline CDR1 and CDR2: LGHDT and YNNKEL (reference sequence). The CDR3 is 16 amino acids. Trimming shortened V by 3 bases and J by 0 bases, and 13 bases separated the two germline ends.

This chain joins TRBV6-2 or TRBV6-3 and TRBJ1-4; no definite D call. Germline CDR1 is MNHEY and CDR2 is SVGEGT. The CDR3 is 15 amino acids. The V gene lost 0 bases and the J gene lost 4 bases, with 9 bases spanning the gap. For the CDR3, the DNA is TGTGCCAGCAGTTACTCGGGAAGGGATAATGAAAAACTGTTTTTT. Amino acids: CASSYSGRDNEKLFF.

This chain links TRBV20-1 with TRBJ2-3, with 9 nucleotides matching TRBD1. After removal of 4 bases from V and 4 bases from J, the junction contained 9 bases not matched to a gene. In germline, CDR1 is DFQATT, CDR2 SNEGSKA (reference sequence). The CDR3 covers 15 residues. The CDR3 region is CSATWDRDAADTQYF. CDR3 nucleotides: TGCAGTGCTACTTGGGACAGGGATGCGGCAGATACGCAGTATTTT.

Points on this clonotype: Germline is not matched at one junction end, which may reflect a read error. The chain recombines TRBV7-3 with TRBJ2-3; possible D gene TRBD2, 6 bases. There are 14 residues in the CDR3. CDR1 is SGHTA and CDR2 is FQGTGA in the germline V gene. In nucleotides, the CDR3 is TGTGACAGCAGCTTCGGGCGGGGACCAGATACGCAGTATTTT. Its protein product is CDSSFGRGPDTQYF.

As to this clonotype: This may come from a read error, since a much larger clone is one base off. V and J are TRBV12-3 or TRBV12-4 and TRBJ1-2; no clear D gene. The CDR3 is made up of 14 amino acids. CDR3 amino acids: CTSSSGRTNYGYTF. CDR3 sequence (DNA): TGTACCAGCAGCTCCGGCAGAACTAACTATGGCTACACCTTC.